This T cell receptor (beta chain) derives from a study of blood T cell repertoires in COVID-19. Methods used by the authors: Nucleated cell counts were estimated from reference gene primer amplification. The method was immunoSEQ multiplex PCR; TCRdb's version includes in-frame clones alone and lacks a portion of them. V and J calls and clone size are as listed in that table; D and trimming were resolved from the DNA. This sample has tens of thousands of clones, with roughly 88% found just once. This CDR3 is built from 17 residues. Looked up from germline, CDR1 is KGHSH and CDR2 is LQKENI. The trim removed 4 bases at V and 0 bases at J, leaving 8 bases unmatched.

The chain uses TRBV18 and TRBJ1-1; 10 bases fit TRBD1. Sequenced material: peripheral blood. The sequence was obtained from a man between 45 and 60 years old with active COVID-19. CDR3: CASSQGTGAPLNTEAFF. The DNA for the CDR3 is TGTGCCAGCTCACAAGGGACAGGGGCGCCGTTGAACACTGAAGCTTTCTTT. Together with reference TRBV18 and TRBJ1-1, the CDR3 gives the full variable domain: NAGVMQNPRHLVRRRGQEARLRCSPMKGHSHVYWYRQLPEEGLKFMVYLQKENIIDESGMPKERFSAEFPKEGPSILRIQQVVRGDSAAYFCASSQGTGAPLNTEAFFGQGTRLTVV.